This TCR beta chain was identified during a study of neoadjuvant anti-PD-1 for oral cavity cancer. TCRdb's copy holds only in-frame clones and misses some; the assay was immunoSEQ multiplex PCR. The sample holds about 16,000 clones; about two thirds are singletons and the top ten take around 2.4%. This TCR was recovered from a person aged 35-80 years with oral cavity squamous cell carcinoma. Sequenced material: PBMCs, taken before nivolumab (anti-PD-1) treatment.

In DNA form, the CDR3 reads TGTGCCAGCAGTGATCTGCGGGAAGCAGATACGCAGTATTTT. As protein: CASSDLREADTQYF. The V gene is TRBV25-1, the J gene TRBJ2-3; D is possibly TRBD2 (6 bases). V lost 3 bases and J lost 4, with 11 bases in between. The CDR3 is made up of 14 amino acids. Germline CDR1 is MGHDK and CDR2 is SYGVNS.